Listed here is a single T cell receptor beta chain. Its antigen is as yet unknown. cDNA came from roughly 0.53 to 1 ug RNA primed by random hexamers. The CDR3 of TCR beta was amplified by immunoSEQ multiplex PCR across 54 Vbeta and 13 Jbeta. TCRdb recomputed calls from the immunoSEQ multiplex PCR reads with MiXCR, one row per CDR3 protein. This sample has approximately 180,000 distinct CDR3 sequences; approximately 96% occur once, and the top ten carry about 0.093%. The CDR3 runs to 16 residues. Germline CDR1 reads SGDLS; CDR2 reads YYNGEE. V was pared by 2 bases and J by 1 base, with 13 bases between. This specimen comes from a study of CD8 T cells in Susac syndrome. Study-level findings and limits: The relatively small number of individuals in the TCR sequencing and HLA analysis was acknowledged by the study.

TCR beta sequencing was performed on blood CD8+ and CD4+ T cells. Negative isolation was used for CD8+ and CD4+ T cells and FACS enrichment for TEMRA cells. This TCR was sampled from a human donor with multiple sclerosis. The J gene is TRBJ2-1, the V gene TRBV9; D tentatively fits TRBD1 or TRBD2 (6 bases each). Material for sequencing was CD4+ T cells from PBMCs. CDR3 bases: TGTGCCAGCAGCGTCGGGGGCCGTAGATCCTACAATGAGCAGTTCTTC. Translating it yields CASSVGGRRSYNEQFF.